This T cell receptor (beta chain) was retrieved from a study of OX40 agonist ivuxolimab in advanced cancers. Findings and limits, study-wide: Clonal expansion was seen in CD4+ and CD8+ blood T cells by week 6 at 0.1 to 3.0 mg/kg.

As regards this clone: Its antigen is not known.

Samples were taken at baseline and on day 1 of cycles 4 and 7. The CDR3 sequence is 15 residues long. Germline V gene data show CDR1 as SEHNR and CDR2 as FQNEAQ (reference sequence). After removal of 5 bases from V and 2 bases from J, the junction contained 8 bases not matched to a gene. Clones were sequenced by immunoSEQ multiplex PCR, and TCRdb holds only the in-frame ones, with some missing. This sample has some 14,000 clones, with around 64% found just once. This receptor was obtained from an adult with an advanced solid tumor such as melanoma, head and neck, liver or kidney cancer. The V and J genes are TRBV7-9 and TRBJ2-7, with 8 bases lining up with TRBD1. The input for sequencing was CD4+ or CD8+ T cells sorted from blood, taken in a trial of the OX40 agonist ivuxolimab. The CDR3 protein is CASSPGTGGPYEQYF. In nucleotides, the CDR3 is TGTGCCAGCAGCCCGGGCACAGGGGGTCCCTACGAGCAGTACTTC.